The clone carrying this T cell receptor (beta chain) was seen a handful of times. In the authors' workflow: Cell counts per sample came from amplifying reference gene primers. The data were produced by immunoSEQ multiplex PCR, yet TCRdb's version contains in-frame clones alone and is incomplete. The V and J calls and the clone size are those of that table, but D and trimming were determined from the DNA. Here the sample spans fewer than 85,000 clones, approximately 80% being singletons. The sample is drawn from a study of blood T cell repertoires in COVID-19. Turning to the study itself: The origin of the acute and convalescent COVID-19 samples was the United States, Italy and Spain. Sources were T cells, B-cell-depleted T cells, or PBMCs; the material itself was cDNA or gDNA.

Germline V lookup: CDR1 SGHTS, CDR2 YDEGEE. The trim removed 5 bases at V and 4 bases at J, leaving 4 bases unmatched. This CDR3 contains 13 residues. The chain joins TRBV5-8 to TRBJ1-1, with 8 bases that match TRBD1. The sequenced sample was peripheral blood. This clonotype originated in an elderly woman with active or convalescent COVID-19. This chain's CDR3 is CASSLQGGTEAFF. CDR3 in DNA: TGTGCCAGCAGTCTACAGGGGGGCACTGAAGCTTTCTTT.